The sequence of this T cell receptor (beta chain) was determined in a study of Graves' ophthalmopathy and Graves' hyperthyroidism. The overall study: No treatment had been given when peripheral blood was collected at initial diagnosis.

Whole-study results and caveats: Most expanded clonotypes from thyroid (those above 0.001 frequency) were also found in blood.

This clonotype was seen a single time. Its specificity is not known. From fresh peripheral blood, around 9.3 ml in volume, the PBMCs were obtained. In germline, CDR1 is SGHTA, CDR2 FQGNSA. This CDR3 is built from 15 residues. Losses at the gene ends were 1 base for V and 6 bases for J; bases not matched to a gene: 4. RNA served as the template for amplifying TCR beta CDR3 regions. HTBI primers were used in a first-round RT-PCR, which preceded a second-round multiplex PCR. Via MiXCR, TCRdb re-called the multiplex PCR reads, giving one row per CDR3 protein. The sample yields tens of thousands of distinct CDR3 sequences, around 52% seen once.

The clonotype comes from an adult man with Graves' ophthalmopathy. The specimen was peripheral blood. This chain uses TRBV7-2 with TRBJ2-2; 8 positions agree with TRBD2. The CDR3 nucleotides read TGTGCCAGCAGCTTAGTAGCGGGATGGGCCGGGGAGCTGTTTTTT. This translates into CASSLVAGWAGELFF. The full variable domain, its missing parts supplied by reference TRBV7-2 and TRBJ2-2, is GAGVSQSPSNKVTEKGKDVELRCDPISGHTALYWYRQSLGQGLEFLIYFQGNSAPDKSGLPSDRFSAERTGGSVSTLTIQRTQQEDSAVYLCASSLVAGWAGELFFGEGSRLTVL.